The 4 T cell receptor beta chains below come from one sample, sequenced in a study of CXCR3-negative and CXCR3-positive naive CD8 T cells. The TRB libraries of cDNA were built by UMI-labeled 5' RACE. For each CDR3 protein, TCRdb gives one entry from its re-call of the 5' RACE reads, without DNA. The table gives 50,000 to 65,000 distinct CDR3 sequences; the top ten clones make up roughly 1.6% of it. The sequencing sample was made of naive CXCR3- CD8+ T cells from blood. Subset of the sample: CD45RO-CCR7+CD27+CD95- naive CD8+ T cells lacking CXCR3 (TNR3-). Every receptor here comes from a human donor in good health. Some clones in this sample may be carry-over from other donors' samples.

V and J are TRBV28 and TRBJ2-5; TCRdb returns TRBD1, unconfirmable since there is no DNA. The germline V gene encodes CDR1 MDHEN and CDR2 SYDVKM. This CDR3 comprises 18 residues. The chain's CDR3 is CASSFRRGAVDLQETQYF.

V gene TRBV4-1 combines with J gene TRBJ2-1. The CDR3 is made up of 15 amino acids. From germline, CDR1 is MGHRA and CDR2 YSYEKL. The CDR3 sequence: CASSQGPPPYNEQFF.

This chain uses TRBV7-2 with TRBJ2-5; there is no DNA to check the TCRdb D call of TRBD1. This CDR3 comprises 13 residues. Germline V gene sequence: CDR1 SGHTA, CDR2 FQGNSA. The CDR3 loop reads CAWHGGTGGEKYF.

The chain recombines TRBV2 with TRBJ2-7; as DNA is missing, the TRBD2 call by TCRdb cannot be tested. CDR1 SNHLY and CDR2 FYNNEI come from the germline V gene. This CDR3 comprises 13 residues. CDR3 sequence reads: CANRDSYSYEQYF.